This is a list of T cell receptor beta chains from one sample in a study of beta chain features in type 1 diabetes. Clones were sequenced by immunoSEQ multiplex PCR, and TCRdb holds only the in-frame ones, with some missing. The data hold approximately 170,000 clones, with around 63% observed a single time. Material for sequencing was naive CD4+ T cells from blood. Every receptor here comes from a man aged 25-40 years with type 1 diabetes. The CDR3 runs from the conserved cysteine through the conserved F or W. The D gene is left open where the match is weak. Clone size is not always given. Where it is, it says once, few, many or a class for expanded clones.

size: few; V: TRBV2; D: -; J: TRBJ2-1; DNA: TGTGCCAGCAGTGACGTACAGGGCTACCCATACAATGAGCAGTTCTTC; CDR3: CASSDVQGYPYNEQFF
size: -; V: TRBV7-9; D: -; J: TRBJ2-3; DNA: TGTGCCAGCAGCTTAGAACCAGATACGCAGTATTTT; CDR3: CASSLEPDTQYF
size: once; V: TRBV19; D: -; J: TRBJ1-1; DNA: TGTGCCAGTAGAAATACTGAAGCTTTCTTT; CDR3: CASRNTEAFF
size: -; V: TRBV15; D: -; J: TRBJ1-2; DNA: TGTGCCACCAGCCTAGTAAGTGGGCAGAACTATGGCTACACCTTC; CDR3: CATSLVSGQNYGYTF
size: -; V: TRBV25-1; D: TRBD2; J: TRBJ2-3; DNA: TGTGCCAGCAGTCCCTGGCGGGGGGGAAGCACAGATACGCAGTATTTT; CDR3: CASSPWRGGSTDTQYF
size: -; V: TRBV7-7; D: TRBD1; J: TRBJ2-7; DNA: TGTGCCAGCAGCCCCAGGACAGGGAGCTACGAGCAGTACTTC; CDR3: CASSPRTGSYEQYF
size: once; V: TRBV9; D: -; J: TRBJ2-3; DNA: TGTGCCAGCAGCGAGGGAAGCACAGATACGCAGTATTTT; CDR3: CASSEGSTDTQYF
size: -; V: TRBV7-9; D: TRBD1; J: TRBJ2-7; DNA: TGTGCCAGCAGCCCCGGGACAGGGTCCCTCGAGCAGTACTTC; CDR3: CASSPGTGSLEQYF
size: -; V: TRBV4-2; D: -; J: TRBJ2-5; DNA: TGTGCCAGCAGCCCCTCCACGTCGGCAGGGATGGAGACCCAGTACTTC; CDR3: CASSPSTSAGMETQYF
size: -; V: TRBV2; D: -; J: TRBJ2-7; DNA: TGTGCCAGCAGTGTAAGGGACGGGAACTACGAGCAGTACTTC; CDR3: CASSVRDGNYEQYF
size: -; V: TRBV2; D: TRBD1; J: TRBJ2-6; DNA: TGTGCCAGCAGTGAAAGGACAGGGCCCCTCTCTTTC; CDR3: CASSERTGPLSF
size: few; V: TRBV28; D: -; J: TRBJ2-1; DNA: TGTGCCAGCAGGACTGAGGGACTTGCAAAAACAGACAATGAGCAGTTCTTC; CDR3: CASRTEGLAKTDNEQFF
size: once; V: TRBV2; D: -; J: TRBJ1-2; DNA: TGTGCCAGCAGTGAAGCCCAGGGAGTGATCGCGGGCTACACCTTC; CDR3: CASSEAQGVIAGYTF
size: -; V: TRBV27; D: -; J: TRBJ1-6; DNA: TGTGCCAGCAGTTTGGGACTTGGGGGACCGGTTTCACCCCTCCACTTT; CDR3: CASSLGLGGPVSPLHF
size: -; V: TRBV28; D: TRBD1; J: TRBJ2-7; DNA: TGTGCCAGCAGTCCTGCTCGGGACAGGGTGCCAACCCCCCCTGACGAGCAGTACTTC; CDR3: CASSPARDRVPTPPDEQYF
size: -; V: TRBV4-1; D: TRBD1; J: TRBJ2-7; DNA: TGCGCCAGCAGCCTGGGGACAGGGAGTTCCACAACTACCTACGAGCAGTACTTC; CDR3: CASSLGTGSSTTTYEQYF
size: -; V: TRBV5-1; D: -; J: TRBJ2-5; DNA: TGCGCCAGCAGCTTGGGGAACGGAGAGACCCAGTACTTC; CDR3: CASSLGNGETQYF
size: -; V: TRBV6-5; D: TRBD2; J: TRBJ2-3; DNA: TGTGCCAGCAGGTCGCGGGGGGACACAGATACGCAGTATTTT; CDR3: CASRSRGDTDTQYF
size: -; V: TRBV2; D: -; J: TRBJ2-7; DNA: TGTGCCAGCAGTGAATCAGGGCAAGGTAACGAGCAGTACTTC; CDR3: CASSESGQGNEQYF
size: -; V: TRBV27; D: -; J: TRBJ2-3; DNA: TGTGCCGCAACAGACAAACAAAGCACAGATACGCAGTATTTT; CDR3: CAATDKQSTDTQYF
size: -; V: TRBV20-1; D: -; J: TRBJ2-3; DNA: TGCAGTACACGACCCGCAGATACGCAGTATTTT; CDR3: CSTRPADTQYF
size: few; V: TRBV7-9; D: -; J: TRBJ1-4; DNA: TGTGCCAGCAGCTCTCAGGGATATGAAAAACTGTTTTTT; CDR3: CASSSQGYEKLFF
size: -; V: TRBV4-3; D: -; J: TRBJ1-2; DNA: TGCGCCAGCAGCCAAGATGTTCGGGCCCGGGGCTACACCTTC; CDR3: CASSQDVRARGYTF
size: few; V: TRBV29-1; D: TRBD2; J: TRBJ2-7; DNA: TGCAGCGTCGCTCTGACCAGCGGGGGGGATGAGCAGTACTTC; CDR3: CSVALTSGGDEQYF
size: -; V: TRBV20-1; D: -; J: TRBJ2-3; DNA: TGCAGTGCTCTCAACACAGATACGCAGTATTTT; CDR3: CSALNTDTQYF
size: -; V: TRBV28; D: -; J: TRBJ2-1; DNA: TGTGCCAGCAGTTTAAACGGAGGCAGGGTCAATGAGCAGTTCTTC; CDR3: CASSLNGGRVNEQFF
size: -; V: TRBV5-1; D: -; J: TRBJ2-5; DNA: TGCGCCAGCAGCGCCGGGACACTCCAAGAGACCCAGTACTTC; CDR3: CASSAGTLQETQYF
size: few; V: TRBV29-1; D: -; J: TRBJ1-1; DNA: TGCAGCGTTGAGGTCGCGGGGAAGCAGAACACTGAAGCTTTCTTT; CDR3: CSVEVAGKQNTEAFF
size: -; V: TRBV7-9; D: -; J: TRBJ2-5; DNA: TGTGCCAGCAGCTGGGAGGAGGGGTCTGGGACCCAGTACTTC; CDR3: CASSWEEGSGTQYF
size: -; V: TRBV5-1; D: -; J: TRBJ1-1; DNA: TGCGCCAGCAGCTTGTTCCCAGGGATGAACACTGAAGCTTTCTTT; CDR3: CASSLFPGMNTEAFF
size: few; V: TRBV30; D: -; J: TRBJ1-2; DNA: TGTGCCTGGACAGCCAGCCAGGCCAACTATGGCTACACCTTC; CDR3: CAWTASQANYGYTF
size: -; V: TRBV30; D: -; J: TRBJ1-5; DNA: TGTGCCTGGAGTTCGGGGGCAATCGATCAGCCCCAGCATTTT; CDR3: CAWSSGAIDQPQHF
size: -; V: TRBV9; D: -; J: TRBJ1-6; DNA: TGTGCCAGCAGCGCTTCGCTCTACGATTCACCCCTCCACTTT; CDR3: CASSASLYDSPLHF
size: -; V: TRBV5-1; D: TRBD1; J: TRBJ1-1; DNA: TGCGCCAGCAGCTTGGCCACTGACAGGGGCACTGAAGCTTTCTTT; CDR3: CASSLATDRGTEAFF
size: -; V: TRBV11-2; D: -; J: TRBJ2-7; DNA: TGTGCCAGCAGCTTAGTTGCATCCTACGAGCAGTACTTC; CDR3: CASSLVASYEQYF
size: few; V: TRBV30; D: -; J: TRBJ1-2; DNA: TGTGCCTGGAGCGAACACAGAGGGACTGGCTACACCTTC; CDR3: CAWSEHRGTGYTF
size: -; V: TRBV9; D: -; J: TRBJ2-3; DNA: TGTGCCAGCAGCTCCCACAGAGGGTCCTTTAGCACAGATACGCAGTATTTT; CDR3: CASSSHRGSFSTDTQYF